This note documents a single T cell receptor beta chain sequence. In the original analysis: Estimation of nucleated cell counts relied on the amplification of reference gene primers. Profiled with immunoSEQ multiplex PCR; TCRdb holds only in-frame clones, not every one. V and J calls and clone size are as listed in that table; D and trimming were resolved from the DNA. The sample lists about 280,000 clones, 86% occurring once. Trimming took 5 bases from V and 3 from J; bases not matched to a gene: 4. The germline V gene has CDR1 SNHLY and CDR2 FYNNEI. The length of the CDR3 is 15 residues. This entry comes from a study of blood T cell repertoires in COVID-19. About the research overall: Acute and convalescent COVID-19 samples came from the United States, Italy and Spain. PBMCs, B-cell-depleted T cells, or T cells provided the cDNA or gDNA that made up the material.

The clonotype originates from a woman aged 30 to 39 with active or convalescent COVID-19. V is TRBV2 and J is TRBJ1-1; 12 bases agree with TRBD1. The sample taken for sequencing was peripheral blood. The CDR3 DNA sequence: TGTGCCAGCAGTCCAGGGACAGGGGGCTACACTGAAGCTTTCTTT. Its protein product is CASSPGTGGYTEAFF.